The present TCR beta chain was sequenced within a study of neurological immune-mediated disorders. This clonotype has a count of ten or more. The antigen is not known. The cDNA was synthesized by 5'RACE incorporating 10-nucleotide random UMIs. One entry per CDR3 protein results from TCRdb running MiXCR on the 5' RACE reads. Among more than 25,000 distinct CDR3 sequences, about 12% were seen once, and the ten largest hold 5.5% to 7%. Study observations and caveats: Private repertoires in all groups were suggested by the absence of shared CDR3 amino acid sequences among expanded clones across subjects. The greatest degree of TCR clonal expansion was observed in HTLV-1-associated myelopathy, with the lowest in multiple sclerosis, below that of healthy controls.

CDR1 is DFQATT and CDR2 is SNEGSKA in the germline V gene (reference sequence). The CDR3 contains 13 residues. V was pared by 6 bases and J by 3 bases, with 12 bases between. The source material was PBMCs. This sequence joins TRBV20-1 and TRBJ1-5, with D perhaps matching TRBD1 (6 bases). This TCR was recovered from a woman aged 60-70 years in good health. CDR3 amino acids: CSAAQGTNQPQHF. The CDR3 nucleotides are TGCAGTGCGGCTCAGGGGACCAATCAGCCCCAGCATTTT.